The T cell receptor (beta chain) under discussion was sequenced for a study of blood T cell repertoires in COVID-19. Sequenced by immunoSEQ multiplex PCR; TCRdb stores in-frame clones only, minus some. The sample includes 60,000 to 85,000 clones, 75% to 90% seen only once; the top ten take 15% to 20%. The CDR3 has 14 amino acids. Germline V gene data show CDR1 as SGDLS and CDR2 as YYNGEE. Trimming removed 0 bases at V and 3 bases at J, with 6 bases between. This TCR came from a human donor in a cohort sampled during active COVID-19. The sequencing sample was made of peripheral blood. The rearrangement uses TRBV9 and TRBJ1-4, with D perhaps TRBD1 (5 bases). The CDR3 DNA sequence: TGTGCCAGCAGCGTAGGGGGCGCTAATGAAAAACTGTTTTTT. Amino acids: CASSVGGANEKLFF.